This T cell receptor (beta chain) was identified in a study of PD-L1 blockade in urothelial cancer. Study as a whole: Atezolizumab 1,200 mg was given intravenously every 3 weeks, starting 2014. Earlier, patients had received 0 to 3 chemotherapy regimens. Blood samples had a median of 141,255 T cells.

The study, taken as a whole, reports: Blood clones associated with the tumor expanded more at 3 weeks in durable-benefit patients.

Comments on this clone: The target antigen is unknown.

Time point: peripheral blood 6 weeks after treatment start. Sequencing was performed with immunoSEQ multiplex PCR; in TCRdb, only in-frame clones are kept and a portion is missing. Of about 22,000 clones in the sample, under 95% were seen once. The receptor's source is an older woman with urothelial cancer. The sequenced sample was PBMCs, obtained around atezolizumab (anti-PD-L1) treatment.

The DNA for the CDR3 is TGTGCCAGCAGCTTAGAACCGGGACAGCACACTCGAAACACCATATATTTT. Translating gives CASSLEPGQHTRNTIYF. The chain couples TRBV11-3 to TRBJ1-3; 7 bases are a match to TRBD1. The CDR3 has 17 residues. Per germline, CDR1 SGHNT and CDR2 YENEEA. The V gene end was trimmed by 0 bases and the J gene end by 5 bases; junction bases not matched to a gene: 10.